The clone carrying this T cell receptor beta chain is a singleton in its sample. This entry belongs to a study of blood T cell repertoires in COVID-19. Study background: The samples span acute and convalescent COVID-19 from the United States, Italy and Spain.

Generated by immunoSEQ multiplex PCR, the TCRdb table keeps only in-frame clones and is missing some. The profile shows roughly 150,000 clones, 84% of them singletons. The CDR3 covers 14 residues. With V trimmed by 8 bases and J by 4 bases, 4 bases remained unmatched. CDR1 and CDR2 (germline): WSHSY, SAAADI. The sample taken for sequencing was peripheral blood. This sequence was found in a woman between 45 and 60 years old with acute or convalescent COVID-19. This chain joins TRBV10-2 and TRBJ2-1, with 11 bases lining up with TRBD2. The CDR3 loop reads CASEGTSGYNEQFF. In DNA form, the CDR3 reads TGCGCCAGCGAAGGGACTAGCGGATACAATGAGCAGTTCTTC.